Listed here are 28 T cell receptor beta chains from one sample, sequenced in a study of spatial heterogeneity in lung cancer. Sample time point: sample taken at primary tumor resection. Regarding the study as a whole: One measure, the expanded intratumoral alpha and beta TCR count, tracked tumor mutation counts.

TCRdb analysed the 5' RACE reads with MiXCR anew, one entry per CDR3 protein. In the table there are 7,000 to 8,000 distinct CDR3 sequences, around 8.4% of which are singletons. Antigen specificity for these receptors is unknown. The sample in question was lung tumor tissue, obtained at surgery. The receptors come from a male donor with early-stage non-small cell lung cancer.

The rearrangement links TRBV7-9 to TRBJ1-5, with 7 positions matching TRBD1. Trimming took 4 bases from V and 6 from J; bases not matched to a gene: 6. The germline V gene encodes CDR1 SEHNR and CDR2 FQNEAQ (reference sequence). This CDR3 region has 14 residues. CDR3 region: CASSSDRDAQPQHF. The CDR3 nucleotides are TGTGCCAGCAGCTCAGACAGGGACGCTCAGCCCCAGCATTTT.

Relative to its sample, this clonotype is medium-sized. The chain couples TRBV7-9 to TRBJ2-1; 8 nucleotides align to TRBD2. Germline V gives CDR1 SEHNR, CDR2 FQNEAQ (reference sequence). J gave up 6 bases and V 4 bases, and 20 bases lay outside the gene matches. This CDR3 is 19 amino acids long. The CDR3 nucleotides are TGTGCCAGCAGCTCATGGCGGGGTAGCGGGAACATTGGTTTCAATGAGCAGTTCTTC. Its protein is CASSSWRGSGNIGFNEQFF.

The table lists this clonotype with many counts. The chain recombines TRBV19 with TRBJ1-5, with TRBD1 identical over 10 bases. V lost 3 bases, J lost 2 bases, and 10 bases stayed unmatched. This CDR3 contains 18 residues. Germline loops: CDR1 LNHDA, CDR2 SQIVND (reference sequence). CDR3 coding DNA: TGTGCCAGTAGTATGTTAAAGACAGGGGGCTACGGCAATCAGCCCCAGCATTTT. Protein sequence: CASSMLKTGGYGNQPQHF.

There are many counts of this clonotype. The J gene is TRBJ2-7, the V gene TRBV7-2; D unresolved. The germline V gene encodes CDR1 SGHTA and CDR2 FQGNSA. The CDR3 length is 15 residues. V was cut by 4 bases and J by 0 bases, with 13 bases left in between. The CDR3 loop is CASSSRAGYSYEQYF. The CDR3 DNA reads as TGTGCCAGCAGCTCCCGAGCAGGATACTCCTACGAGCAGTACTTC.

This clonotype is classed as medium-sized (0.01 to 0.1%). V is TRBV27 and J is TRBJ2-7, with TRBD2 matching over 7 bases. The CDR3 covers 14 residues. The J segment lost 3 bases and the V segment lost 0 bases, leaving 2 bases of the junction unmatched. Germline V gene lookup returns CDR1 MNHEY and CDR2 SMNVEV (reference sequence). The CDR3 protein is CASSLSRTSYEQYF. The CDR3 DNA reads TGTGCCAGCAGTTTATCGCGGACTAGCTACGAGCAGTACTTC.

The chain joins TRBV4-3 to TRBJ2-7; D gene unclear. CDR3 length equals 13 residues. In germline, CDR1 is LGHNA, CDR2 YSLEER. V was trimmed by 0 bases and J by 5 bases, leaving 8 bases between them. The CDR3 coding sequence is TGCGCCAGCAGCCAAGAGAAAAGGGACGAGCAGTACTTC. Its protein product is CASSQEKRDEQYF.

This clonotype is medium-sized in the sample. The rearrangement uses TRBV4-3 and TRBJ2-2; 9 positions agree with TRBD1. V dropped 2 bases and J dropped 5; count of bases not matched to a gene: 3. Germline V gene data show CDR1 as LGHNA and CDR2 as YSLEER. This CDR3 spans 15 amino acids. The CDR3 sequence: CASSQPGQGTGELFF. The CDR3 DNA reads TGCGCCAGCAGCCAACCGGGACAGGGTACCGGGGAGCTGTTTTTT.

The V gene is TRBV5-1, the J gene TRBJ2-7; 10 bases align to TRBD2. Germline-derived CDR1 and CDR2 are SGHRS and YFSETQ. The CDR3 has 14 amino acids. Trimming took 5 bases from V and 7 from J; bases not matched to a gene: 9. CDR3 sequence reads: CASRRAGGPGEQYF. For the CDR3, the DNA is TGCGCCAGCAGAAGAGCGGGGGGGCCTGGAGAGCAGTACTTC.

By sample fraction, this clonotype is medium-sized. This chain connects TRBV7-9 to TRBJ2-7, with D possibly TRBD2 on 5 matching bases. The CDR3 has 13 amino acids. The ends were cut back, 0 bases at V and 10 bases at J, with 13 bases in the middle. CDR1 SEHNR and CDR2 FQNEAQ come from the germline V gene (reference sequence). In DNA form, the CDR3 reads TGTGCCAGCAGCTTAGCGTTCGCTAGCTCACAGTACTTC. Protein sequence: CASSLAFASSQYF.

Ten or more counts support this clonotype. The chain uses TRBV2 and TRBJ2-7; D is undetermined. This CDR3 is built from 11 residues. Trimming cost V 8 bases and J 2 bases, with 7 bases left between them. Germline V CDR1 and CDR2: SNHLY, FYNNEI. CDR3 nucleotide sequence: TGTGCCAGCGGTTTAGCCTACGAGCAGTACTTC. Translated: CASGLAYEQYF.

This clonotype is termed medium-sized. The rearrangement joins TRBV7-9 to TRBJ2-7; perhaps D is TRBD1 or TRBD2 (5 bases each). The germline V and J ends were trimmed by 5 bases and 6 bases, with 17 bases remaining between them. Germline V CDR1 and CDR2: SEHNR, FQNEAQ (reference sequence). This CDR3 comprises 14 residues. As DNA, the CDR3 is TGTGCCAGCAGCCTTCAGGGACCCCCGGGCGAGCAGTACTTC. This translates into CASSLQGPPGEQYF.

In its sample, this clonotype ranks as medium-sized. The CDR3 DNA sequence: TGCGCCAGCAGGGAATCAACAGGGCTTAATAATTCACCCCTCCACTTT. Its protein product is CASRESTGLNNSPLHF. J is TRBJ1-6 and V is TRBV10-2, with D possibly TRBD1 on 6 matching bases. V lost 6 bases and J lost 5, with 17 bases in between. This CDR3 is 16 amino acids long. Per germline, CDR1 WSHSY and CDR2 SAAADI.

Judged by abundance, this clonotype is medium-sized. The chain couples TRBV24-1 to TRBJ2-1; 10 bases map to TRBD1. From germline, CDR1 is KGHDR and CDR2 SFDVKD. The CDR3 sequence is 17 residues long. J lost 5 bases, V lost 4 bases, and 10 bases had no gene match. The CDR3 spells CATSEPPGQGRDNEQFF. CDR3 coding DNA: TGTGCCACCAGTGAACCTCCGGGACAGGGGCGCGACAATGAGCAGTTCTTC.

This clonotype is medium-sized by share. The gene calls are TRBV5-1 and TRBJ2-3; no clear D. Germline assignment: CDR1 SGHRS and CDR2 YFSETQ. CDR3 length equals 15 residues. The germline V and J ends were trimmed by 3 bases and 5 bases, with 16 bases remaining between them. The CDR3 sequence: CASSSAPRSVDTQYF. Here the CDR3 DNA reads TGCGCCAGCAGCTCCGCCCCAAGGAGTGTAGATACGCAGTATTTT.

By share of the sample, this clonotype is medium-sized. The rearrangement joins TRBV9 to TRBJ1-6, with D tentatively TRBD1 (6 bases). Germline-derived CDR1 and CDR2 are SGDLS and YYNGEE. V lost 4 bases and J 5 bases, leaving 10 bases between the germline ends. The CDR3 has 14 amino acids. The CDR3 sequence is CASSPRQDNSPLHF. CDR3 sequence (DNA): TGTGCCAGCAGCCCTAGACAGGATAATTCACCCCTCCACTTT.

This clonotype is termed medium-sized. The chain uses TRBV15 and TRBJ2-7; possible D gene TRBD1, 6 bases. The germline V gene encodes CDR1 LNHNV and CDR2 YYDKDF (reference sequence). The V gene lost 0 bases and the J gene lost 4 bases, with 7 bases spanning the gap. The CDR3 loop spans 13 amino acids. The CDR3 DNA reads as TGTGCCACCAGCAGAGATCAGGGGTACGAGCAGTACTTC. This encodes CATSRDQGYEQYF.

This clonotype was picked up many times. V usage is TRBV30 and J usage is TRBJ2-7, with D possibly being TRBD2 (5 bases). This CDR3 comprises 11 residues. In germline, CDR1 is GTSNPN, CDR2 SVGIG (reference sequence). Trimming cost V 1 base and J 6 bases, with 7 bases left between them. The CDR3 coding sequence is TGTGCCTGGAGTGAGGGAGTCGAGCAGTACTTC. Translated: CAWSEGVEQYF. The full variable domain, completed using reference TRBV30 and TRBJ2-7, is SQTIHQWPATLVQPVGSPLSLECTVEGTSNPNLYWYRQAAGRGLQLLFYSVGIGQISSEVPQNLSASRPQDRQFILSSKKLLLSDSGFYLCAWSEGVEQYFGPGTRLTVT.

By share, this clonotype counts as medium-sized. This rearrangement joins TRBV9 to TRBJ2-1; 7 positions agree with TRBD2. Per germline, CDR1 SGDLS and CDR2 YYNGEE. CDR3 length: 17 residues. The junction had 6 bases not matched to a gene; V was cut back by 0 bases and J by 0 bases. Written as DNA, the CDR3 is TGTGCCAGCAGCGTAGACCTAGCGGTGAGCTCCTACAATGAGCAGTTCTTC. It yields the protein CASSVDLAVSSYNEQFF. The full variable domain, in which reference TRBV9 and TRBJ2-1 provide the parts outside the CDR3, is DSGVTQTPKHLITATGQRVTLRCSPRSGDLSVYWYQQSLDQGLQFLIQYYNGEERAKGNILERFSAQQFPDLHSELNLSSLELGDSALYFCASSVDLAVSSYNEQFFGPGTRLTVL.

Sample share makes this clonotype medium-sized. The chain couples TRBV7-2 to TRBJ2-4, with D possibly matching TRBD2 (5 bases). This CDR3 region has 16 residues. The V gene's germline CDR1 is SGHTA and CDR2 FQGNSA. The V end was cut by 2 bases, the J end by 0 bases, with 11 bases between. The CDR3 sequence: CASSLSGTQAKNIQYF. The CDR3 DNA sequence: TGTGCCAGCAGCTTAAGCGGTACCCAAGCCAAAAACATTCAGTACTTC.

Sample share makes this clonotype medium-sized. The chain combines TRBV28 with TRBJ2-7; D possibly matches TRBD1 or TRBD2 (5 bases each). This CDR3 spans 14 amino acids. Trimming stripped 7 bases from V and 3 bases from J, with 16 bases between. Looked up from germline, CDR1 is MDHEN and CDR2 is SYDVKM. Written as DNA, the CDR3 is TGTGCCAGCACCTCGGGACGGAGAAGCTACGAGCAGTACTTC. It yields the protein CASTSGRRSYEQYF.

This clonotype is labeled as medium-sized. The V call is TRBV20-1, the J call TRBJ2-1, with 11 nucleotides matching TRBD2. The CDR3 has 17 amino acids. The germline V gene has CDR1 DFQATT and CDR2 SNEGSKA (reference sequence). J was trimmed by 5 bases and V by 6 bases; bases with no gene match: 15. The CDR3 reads CSAKKETLAGGHNEQFF. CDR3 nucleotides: TGCAGTGCAAAAAAAGAAACTCTAGCGGGAGGTCACAATGAGCAGTTCTTC.

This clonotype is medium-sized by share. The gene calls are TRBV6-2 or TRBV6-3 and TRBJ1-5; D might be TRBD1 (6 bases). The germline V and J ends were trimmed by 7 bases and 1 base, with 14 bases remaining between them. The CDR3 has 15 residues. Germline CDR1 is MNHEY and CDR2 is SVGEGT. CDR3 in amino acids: CASKNRDSSNQPQHF. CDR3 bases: TGTGCCAGCAAGAACAGGGACTCGAGCAATCAGCCCCAGCATTTT.

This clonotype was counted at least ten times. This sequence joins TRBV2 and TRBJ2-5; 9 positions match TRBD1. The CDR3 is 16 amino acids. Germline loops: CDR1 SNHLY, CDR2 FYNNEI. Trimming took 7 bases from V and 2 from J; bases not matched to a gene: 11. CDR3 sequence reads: CASTLTGGSRQETQYF. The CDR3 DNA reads TGTGCCAGCACCCTTACAGGGGGCTCTCGGCAAGAGACCCAGTACTTC.

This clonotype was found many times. The DNA of the CDR3 is TGTGCCAGCAGTGCGATGGACAGGCCAACCTTC. Its translation is CASSAMDRPTF. The J gene is TRBJ1-2, the V gene TRBV2, with 7 bases aligning to TRBD1. This CDR3 is built from 11 residues. Germline-derived CDR1 and CDR2 are SNHLY and FYNNEI. Germline trimming cut 4 bases from V and 14 bases from J; bases unmatched to any gene: 7.

In DNA, the CDR3 is TGTGCCAGTAGTGCCGCCGGGACTAAAACCTACGAGCAGTACTTC. Amino acid sequence: CASSAAGTKTYEQYF. The V gene is TRBV19, the J gene TRBJ2-7; 7 nucleotides align to TRBD2. Germline V gene lookup returns CDR1 LNHDA and CDR2 SQIVND (reference sequence). The V gene end was trimmed by 5 bases and the J gene end by 2 bases; junction bases not matched to a gene: 9. The CDR3 covers 15 residues.

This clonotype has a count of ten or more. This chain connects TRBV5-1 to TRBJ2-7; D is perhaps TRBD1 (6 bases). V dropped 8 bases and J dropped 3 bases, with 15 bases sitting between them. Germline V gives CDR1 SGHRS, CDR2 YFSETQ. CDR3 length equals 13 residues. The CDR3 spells CASQPGHLYEQYF. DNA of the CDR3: TGCGCCAGTCAGCCGGGACACCTCTACGAGCAGTACTTC.

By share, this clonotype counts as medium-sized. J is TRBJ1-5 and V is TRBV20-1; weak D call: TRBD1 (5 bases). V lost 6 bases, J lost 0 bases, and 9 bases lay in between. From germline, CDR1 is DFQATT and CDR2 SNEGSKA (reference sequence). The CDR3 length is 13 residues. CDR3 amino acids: CSASGDSNQPQHF. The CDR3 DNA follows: TGCAGTGCGTCGGGGGATAGCAATCAGCCCCAGCATTTT.

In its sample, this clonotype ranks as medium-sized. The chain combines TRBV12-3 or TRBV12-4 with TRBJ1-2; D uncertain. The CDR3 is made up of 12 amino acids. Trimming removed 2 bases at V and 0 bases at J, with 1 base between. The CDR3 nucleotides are TGTGCCAGCAGTTTAACTAACTATGGCTACACCTTC. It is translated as CASSLTNYGYTF.